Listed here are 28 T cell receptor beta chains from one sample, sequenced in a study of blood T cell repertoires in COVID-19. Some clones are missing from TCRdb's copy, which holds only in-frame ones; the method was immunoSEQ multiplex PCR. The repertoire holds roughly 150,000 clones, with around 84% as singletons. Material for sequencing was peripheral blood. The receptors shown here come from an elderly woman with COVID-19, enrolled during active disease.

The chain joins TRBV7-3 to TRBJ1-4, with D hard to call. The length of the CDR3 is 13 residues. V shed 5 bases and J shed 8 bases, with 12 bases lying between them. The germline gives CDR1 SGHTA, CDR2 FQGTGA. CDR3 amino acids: CASSPDPGEKLFF. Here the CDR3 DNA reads TGTGCCAGCAGCCCAGACCCGGGAGAAAAACTGTTTTTT.

CDR3 loop: CASSKLAGVTDTQYF. CDR3 bases: TGTGCCAGCAGCAAACTAGCGGGAGTCACAGATACGCAGTATTTT. The chain uses TRBV7-8 and TRBJ2-3; 11 nucleotides match TRBD2. Per germline, CDR1 SGHVS and CDR2 FQNEAQ. The CDR3 spans 15 residues. The J segment lost 2 bases and the V segment lost 5 bases, leaving 3 bases of the junction unmatched. The complete variable domain, with remaining parts taken from reference TRBV7-8 and TRBJ2-3, reads GAGVSQSPRYKVAKRGQDVALRCDPISGHVSLFWYQQALGQGPEFLTYFQNEAQLDKSGLPSDRFFAERPEGSVSTLKIQRTQQEDSAVYLCASSKLAGVTDTQYFGPGTRLTVL.

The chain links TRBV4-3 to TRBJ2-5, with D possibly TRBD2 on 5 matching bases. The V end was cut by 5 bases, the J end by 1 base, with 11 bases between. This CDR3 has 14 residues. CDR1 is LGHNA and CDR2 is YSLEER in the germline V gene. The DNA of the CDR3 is TGCGCCAGCAGCTATGGACTCTTCCAAGAGACCCAGTACTTC. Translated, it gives CASSYGLFQETQYF.

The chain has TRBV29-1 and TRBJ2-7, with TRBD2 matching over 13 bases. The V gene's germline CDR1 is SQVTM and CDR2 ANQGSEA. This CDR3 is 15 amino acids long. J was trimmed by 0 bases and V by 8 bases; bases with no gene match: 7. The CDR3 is CSPGLAGVDSYEQYF. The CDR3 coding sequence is TGCAGCCCCGGACTAGCGGGAGTAGACTCCTACGAGCAGTACTTC.

CDR3 in amino acids: CASSPGGGTEAFF. For the CDR3, the DNA is TGTGCCAGCAGCCCTGGTGGAGGGACTGAAGCTTTCTTT. The V call is TRBV5-4, the J call TRBJ1-1; no firm D call. The CDR3 sequence is 13 residues long. The germline V and J ends were trimmed by 4 bases and 5 bases, with 12 bases remaining between them. Germline assignment: CDR1 SGHNT and CDR2 YYREEE (reference sequence). The complete variable domain, with remaining parts taken from reference TRBV5-4 and TRBJ1-1, reads ETGVTQSPTHLIKTRGQQVTLRCSSQSGHNTVSWYQQALGQGPQFIFQYYREEENGRGNFPPRFSGLQFPNYSSELNVNALELDDSALYLCASSPGGGTEAFFGQGTRLTVV.

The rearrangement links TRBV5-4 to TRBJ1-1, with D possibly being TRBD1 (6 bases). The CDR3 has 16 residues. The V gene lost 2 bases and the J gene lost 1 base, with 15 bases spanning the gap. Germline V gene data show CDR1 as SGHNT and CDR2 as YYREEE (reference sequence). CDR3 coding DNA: TGTGCCAGCAGCTTTGACTTCGGACAGCGGAACACTGAAGCTTTCTTT. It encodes CASSFDFGQRNTEAFF.

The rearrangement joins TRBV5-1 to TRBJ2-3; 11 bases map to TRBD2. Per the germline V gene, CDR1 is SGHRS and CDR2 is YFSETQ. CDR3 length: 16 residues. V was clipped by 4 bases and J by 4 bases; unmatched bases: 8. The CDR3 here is CASSLGTSGGADTQYF. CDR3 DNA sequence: TGCGCCAGCAGCCTAGGGACTAGCGGTGGGGCAGATACGCAGTATTTT.

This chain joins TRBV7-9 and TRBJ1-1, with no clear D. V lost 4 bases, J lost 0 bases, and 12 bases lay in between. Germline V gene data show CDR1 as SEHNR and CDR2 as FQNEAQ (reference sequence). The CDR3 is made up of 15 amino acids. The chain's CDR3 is CASSSYTGMNTEAFF. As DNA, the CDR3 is TGTGCCAGCAGCTCTTATACGGGGATGAACACTGAAGCTTTCTTT.

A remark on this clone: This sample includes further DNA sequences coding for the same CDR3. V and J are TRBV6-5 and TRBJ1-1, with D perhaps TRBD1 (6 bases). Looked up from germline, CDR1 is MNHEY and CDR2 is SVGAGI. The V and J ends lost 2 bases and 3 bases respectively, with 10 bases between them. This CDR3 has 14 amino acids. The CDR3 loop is CASSYRDTDTEAFF. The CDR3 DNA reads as TGTGCCAGCAGTTACCGGGACACTGACACTGAAGCTTTCTTT.

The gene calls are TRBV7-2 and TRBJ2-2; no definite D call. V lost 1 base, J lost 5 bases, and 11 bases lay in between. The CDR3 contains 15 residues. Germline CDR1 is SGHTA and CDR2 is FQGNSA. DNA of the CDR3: TGTGCCAGCAGCTTAGATAATATCGGGACCGGGGAGCTGTTTTTT. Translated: CASSLDNIGTGELFF.

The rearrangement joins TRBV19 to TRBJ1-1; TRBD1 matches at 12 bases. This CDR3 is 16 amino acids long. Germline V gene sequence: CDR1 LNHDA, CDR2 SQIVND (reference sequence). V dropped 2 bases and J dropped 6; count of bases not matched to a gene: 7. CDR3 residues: CASSILPGQGAAEAFF. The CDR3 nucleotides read TGTGCCAGTAGTATACTCCCGGGACAGGGGGCCGCTGAAGCTTTCTTT.

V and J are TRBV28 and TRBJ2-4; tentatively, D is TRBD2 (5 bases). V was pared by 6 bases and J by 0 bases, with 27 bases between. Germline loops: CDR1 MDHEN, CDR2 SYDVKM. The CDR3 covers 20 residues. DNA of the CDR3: TGTGCCAGCAGGGCTCTAGCATCCCCTTTCGGGTCCCTAGCCAAAAACATTCAGTACTTC. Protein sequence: CASRALASPFGSLAKNIQYF.

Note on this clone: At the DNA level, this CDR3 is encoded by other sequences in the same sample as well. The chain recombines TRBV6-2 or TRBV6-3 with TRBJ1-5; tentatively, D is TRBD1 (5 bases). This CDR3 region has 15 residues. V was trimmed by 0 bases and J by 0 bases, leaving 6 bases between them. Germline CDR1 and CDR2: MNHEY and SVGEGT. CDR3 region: CASSYSTVSNQPQHF. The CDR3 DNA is TGTGCCAGCAGTTACTCGACAGTTAGCAATCAGCCCCAGCATTTT.

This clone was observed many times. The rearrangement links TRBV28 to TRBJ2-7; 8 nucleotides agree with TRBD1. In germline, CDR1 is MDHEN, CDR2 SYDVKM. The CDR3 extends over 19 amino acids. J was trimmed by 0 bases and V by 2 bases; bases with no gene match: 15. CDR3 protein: CASSLKVFLGTGRSYEQYF. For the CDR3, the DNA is TGTGCCAGCAGTTTAAAGGTATTTTTGGGGACAGGCCGCTCCTACGAGCAGTACTTC.

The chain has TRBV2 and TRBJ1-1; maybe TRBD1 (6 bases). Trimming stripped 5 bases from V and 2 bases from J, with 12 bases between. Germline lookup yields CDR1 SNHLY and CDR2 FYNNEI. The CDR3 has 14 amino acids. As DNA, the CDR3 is TGTGCCAGCAGTATCCGGACAGCAAACACTGAAGCTTTCTTT. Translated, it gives CASSIRTANTEAFF.

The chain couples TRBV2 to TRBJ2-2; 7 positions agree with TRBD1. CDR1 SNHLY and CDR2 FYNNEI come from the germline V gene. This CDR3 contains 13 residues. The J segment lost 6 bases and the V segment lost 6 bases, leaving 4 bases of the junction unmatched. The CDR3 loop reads CASRDRVPGELFF. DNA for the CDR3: TGTGCCAGCAGAGACAGGGTTCCCGGGGAGCTGTTTTTT. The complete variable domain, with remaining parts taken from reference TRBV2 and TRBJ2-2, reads EPEVTQTPSHQVTQMGQEVILRCVPISNHLYFYWYRQILGQKVEFLVSFYNNEISEKSEIFDDQFSVERPDGSNFTLKIRSTKLEDSAMYFCASRDRVPGELFFGEGSRLTVL.

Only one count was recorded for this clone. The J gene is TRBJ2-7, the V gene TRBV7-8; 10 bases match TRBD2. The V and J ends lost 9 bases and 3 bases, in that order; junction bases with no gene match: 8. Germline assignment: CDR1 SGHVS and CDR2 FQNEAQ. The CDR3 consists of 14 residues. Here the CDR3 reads CASSLAGVLYEQYF. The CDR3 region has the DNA TGTGCCAGTTCGCTAGCGGGAGTTCTCTACGAGCAGTACTTC.

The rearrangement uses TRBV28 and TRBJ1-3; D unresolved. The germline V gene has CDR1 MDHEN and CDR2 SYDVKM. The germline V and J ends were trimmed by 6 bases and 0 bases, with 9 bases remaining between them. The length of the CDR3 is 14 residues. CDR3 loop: CASRYRDSGNTIYF. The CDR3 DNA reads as TGTGCCAGCAGATACAGAGACTCTGGAAACACCATATATTTT.

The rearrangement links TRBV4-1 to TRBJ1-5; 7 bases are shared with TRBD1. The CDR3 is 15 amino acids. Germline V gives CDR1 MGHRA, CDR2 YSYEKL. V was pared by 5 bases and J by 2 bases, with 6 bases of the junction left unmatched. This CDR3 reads CASSTTGMGNQPQHF. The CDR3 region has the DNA TGCGCCAGCAGCACGACAGGGATGGGCAATCAGCCCCAGCATTTT.

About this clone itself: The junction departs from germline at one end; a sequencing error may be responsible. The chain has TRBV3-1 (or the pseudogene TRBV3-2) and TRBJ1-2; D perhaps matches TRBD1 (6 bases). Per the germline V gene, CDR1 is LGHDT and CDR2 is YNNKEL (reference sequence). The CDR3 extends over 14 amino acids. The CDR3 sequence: CASNQGGEVYGYTF. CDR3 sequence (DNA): TGTGCCAGCAACCAAGGGGGGGAGGTCTATGGCTACACCTTC.

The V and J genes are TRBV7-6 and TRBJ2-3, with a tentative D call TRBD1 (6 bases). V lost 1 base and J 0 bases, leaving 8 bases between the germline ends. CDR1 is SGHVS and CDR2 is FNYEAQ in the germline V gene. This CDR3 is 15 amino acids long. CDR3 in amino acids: CASSLGTVSTDTQYF. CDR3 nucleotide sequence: TGTGCCAGCAGCTTAGGGACAGTAAGCACAGATACGCAGTATTTT.

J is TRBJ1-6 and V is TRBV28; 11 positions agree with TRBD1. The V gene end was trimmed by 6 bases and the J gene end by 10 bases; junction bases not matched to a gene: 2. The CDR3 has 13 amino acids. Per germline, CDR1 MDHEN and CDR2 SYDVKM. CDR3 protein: CASRGQGESPLHF. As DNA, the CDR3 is TGTGCCAGCAGGGGACAGGGGGAATCACCCCTCCACTTT.

The CDR3 loop is CASSFGRNSGANVLTF. CDR3 nucleotides: TGTGCCAGCAGTTTTGGGCGAAACTCTGGGGCCAACGTCCTGACTTTC. The V gene is TRBV28, the J gene TRBJ2-6; the D is unclear. This CDR3 spans 16 amino acids. V was cut by 3 bases and J by 0 bases, with 9 bases left in between. Germline lookup yields CDR1 MDHEN and CDR2 SYDVKM. Full variable domain (rest looked up from reference TRBV28 and TRBJ2-6): DVKVTQSSRYLVKRTGEKVFLECVQDMDHENMFWYRQDPGLGLRLIYFSYDVKMKEKGDIPEGYSVSREKKERFSLILESASTNQTSMYLCASSFGRNSGANVLTFGAGSRLTVL.

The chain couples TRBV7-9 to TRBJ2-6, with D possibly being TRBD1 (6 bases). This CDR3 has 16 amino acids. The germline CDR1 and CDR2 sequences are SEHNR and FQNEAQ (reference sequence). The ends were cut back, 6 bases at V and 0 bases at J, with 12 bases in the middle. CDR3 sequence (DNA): TGTGCCAGCAGACTGGGACACCTCTCTGGGGCCAACGTCCTGACTTTC. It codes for CASRLGHLSGANVLTF.

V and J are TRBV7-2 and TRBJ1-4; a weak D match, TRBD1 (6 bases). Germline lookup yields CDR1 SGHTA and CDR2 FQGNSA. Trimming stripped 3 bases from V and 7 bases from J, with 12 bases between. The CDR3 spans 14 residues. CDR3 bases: TGTGCCAGCAGCTTTCGGGGGGCGGCTGAAAAACTGTTTTTT. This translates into CASSFRGAAEKLFF.

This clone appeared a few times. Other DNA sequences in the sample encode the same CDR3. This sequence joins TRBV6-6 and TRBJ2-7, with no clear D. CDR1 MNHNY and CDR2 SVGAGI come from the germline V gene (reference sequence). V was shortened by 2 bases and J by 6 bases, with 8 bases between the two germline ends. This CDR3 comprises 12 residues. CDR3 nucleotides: TGTGCCAGCAGTTACACCTCGGGCGAGCAGTACTTC. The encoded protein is CASSYTSGEQYF.

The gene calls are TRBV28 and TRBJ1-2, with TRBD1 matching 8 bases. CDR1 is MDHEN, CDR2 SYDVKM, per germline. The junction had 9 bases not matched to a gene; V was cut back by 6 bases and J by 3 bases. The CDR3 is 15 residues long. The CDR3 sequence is CASRDREAFDYGYTF. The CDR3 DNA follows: TGTGCCAGCAGGGACAGGGAGGCCTTTGACTATGGCTACACCTTC.

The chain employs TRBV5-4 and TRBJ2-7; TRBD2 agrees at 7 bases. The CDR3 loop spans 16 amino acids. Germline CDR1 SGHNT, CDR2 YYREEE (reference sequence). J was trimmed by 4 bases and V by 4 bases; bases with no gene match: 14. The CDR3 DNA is TGTGCCAGCAGCCAAACTCTAGCGGAGATCCCATACGAGCAGTACTTC. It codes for CASSQTLAEIPYEQYF.